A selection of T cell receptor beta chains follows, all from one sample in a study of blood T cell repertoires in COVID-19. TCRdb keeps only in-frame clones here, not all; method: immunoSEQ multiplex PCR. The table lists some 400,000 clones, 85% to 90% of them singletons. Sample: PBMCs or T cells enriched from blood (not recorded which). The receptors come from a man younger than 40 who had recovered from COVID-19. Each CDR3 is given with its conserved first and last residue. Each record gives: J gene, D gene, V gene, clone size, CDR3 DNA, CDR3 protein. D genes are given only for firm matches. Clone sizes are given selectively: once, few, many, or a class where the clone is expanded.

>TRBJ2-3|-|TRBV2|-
TGTGCCAGCAGTATCGCAGATACGCAGTATTTT
CASSIADTQYF
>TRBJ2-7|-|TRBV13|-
TGTGCCAGCAGCTCAGCGGGACAATGGGCCGAGCAGTACTTC
CASSSAGQWAEQYF
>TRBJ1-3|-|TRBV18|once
TGTGCCAGCTCACCGACTTACAACTCTGGAAACACCATATATTTT
CASSPTYNSGNTIYF
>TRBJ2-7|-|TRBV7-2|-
TGTGCCAGCAGCCCGTGGGGCGGTACCTACGAGCAGTACTTC
CASSPWGGTYEQYF
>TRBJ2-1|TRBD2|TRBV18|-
TGTGCCAGCTCACACGAAGCGGGAGGTCCGGGGGAGCAGTTCTTC
CASSHEAGGPGEQFF
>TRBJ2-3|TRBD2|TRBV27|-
TGTGCCAGCAGTAACGGGAGGACAGATACGCAGTATTTT
CASSNGRTDTQYF
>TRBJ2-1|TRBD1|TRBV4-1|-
TGCGCCAGCAGCCAACCCCCCGGGACAGCAAACAATGAGCAGTTCTTC
CASSQPPGTANNEQFF
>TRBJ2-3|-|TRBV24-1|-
TGTGCCACCAGTGATTTCAGGGACTCATACACAGATACGCAGTATTTT
CATSDFRDSYTDTQYF
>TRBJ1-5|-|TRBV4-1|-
TGCGCCAGCAGCCAAAAGGGGACTTTTATCAATCAGCCCCAGCATTTT
CASSQKGTFINQPQHF
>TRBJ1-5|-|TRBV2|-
TGTGCCAGCAGCCTCCTTCGGGGGGAAAATCAGCCCCAGCATTTT
CASSLLRGENQPQHF
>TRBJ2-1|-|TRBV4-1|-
TGCGCCAGCAGCCAAGCGGTGGTCTCCTACAATGAGCAGTTCTTC
CASSQAVVSYNEQFF
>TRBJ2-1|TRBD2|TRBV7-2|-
TGTGCCAGCAGCTCCGCTAGCGGGAACTACAATGAGCAGTTCTTC
CASSSASGNYNEQFF
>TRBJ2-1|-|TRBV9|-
TGTGCCAGCAGCGTAGAGGCAGGCGCCTACAATGAGCAGTTCTTC
CASSVEAGAYNEQFF
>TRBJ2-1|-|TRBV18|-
TGTGCCAGCTCACCTAGCCCGGCCGGGCAGTTCTTC
CASSPSPAGQFF
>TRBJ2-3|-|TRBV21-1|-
TGTGCCAGCAGCAAAGAAAGGGGTGGGACAACTAGGAAGCTCACCCATCGGCCGCAGTATTTT
CASSKERGGTTRKLTHRPQYF
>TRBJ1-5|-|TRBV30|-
TGTGCCTGGAGTGTACTGTCATCAGGGCTGGATCAGCCCCAGCATTTT
CAWSVLSSGLDQPQHF
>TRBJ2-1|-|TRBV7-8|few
TGTGCCAGCAGCTTAGGAATGAGGATCAATGAGCAGTTCTTC
CASSLGMRINEQFF
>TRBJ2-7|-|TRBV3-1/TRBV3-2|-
TGTGCCAGCAGCCAAGAAGGCGGTTCCTACGAGCAGTACTTC
CASSQEGGSYEQYF
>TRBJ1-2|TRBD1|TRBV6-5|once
TGTGCCAGCCATACAGGGGCCTATGGCTACACCTTC
CASHTGAYGYTF
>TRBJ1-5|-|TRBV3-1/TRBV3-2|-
TGTGCCAGCAGCCAACTCAGGGGTAGTCAGCCCCAGCATTTT
CASSQLRGSQPQHF
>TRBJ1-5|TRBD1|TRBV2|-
TGTGCCAGCAGGGCGGGACAGCGGAGGGATCAGCCCCAGCATTTT
CASRAGQRRDQPQHF
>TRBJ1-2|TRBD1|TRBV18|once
TGTGCCAGCTCACAAACAGGGGGAAACTATGGCTACACCTTC
CASSQTGGNYGYTF
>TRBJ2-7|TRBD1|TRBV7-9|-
TGTGCCAGCAGCCGGGGACAGGGGCGCGAGCAGTACTTC
CASSRGQGREQYF
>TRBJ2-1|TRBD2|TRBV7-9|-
TGTGCCAGCAGCTTTAGTAATACGGGAGGGTCCTACAATGAGCAGTTCTTC
CASSFSNTGGSYNEQFF
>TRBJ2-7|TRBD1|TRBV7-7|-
TGTGCCAGCAGCTTAGGCCCGGGACAGGGAAACGAGCAGTACTTC
CASSLGPGQGNEQYF
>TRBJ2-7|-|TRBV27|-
TGTGCCAGCAGTAGCGGCAGCTACGAGCAGTACTTC
CASSSGSYEQYF
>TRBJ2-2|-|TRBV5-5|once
TGTGCCAGCAGCCAAGAAGACTTTGTGGGCACCGGGGAGCTGTTTTTT
CASSQEDFVGTGELFF